The clone carrying this TCR beta chain showed up just once. The data are from a study of regulatory T cells in long-lasting Graves disease. V lost 5 bases to trimming and J lost 13 bases; unmatched junction nucleotides: 8. Per germline, CDR1 SGHTA and CDR2 FQGNSA. This CDR3 contains 12 residues. According to the study, TCR beta libraries were built with iRepertoire HTBI primers and CDR3-region Arm-PCR. Each CDR3 protein is one row after TCRdb ran MiXCR on the multiplex PCR reads. The sample carries roughly 300,000 distinct CDR3 sequences, around a fifth recorded once. Time point meaning: persistent/refractory GD, antithyroid drugs over 5 years with positive TRAb. RNA isolated from PBMCs was used to make the TCR library.

The chain is built from TRBV7-2 and TRBJ1-2, with 9 nucleotides matching TRBD1. This TCR was recovered from a female donor with Graves disease. This material consisted of peripheral blood mononuclear cells (PBMCs), taken when the disease was refractory, from a patient treated with antithyroid drugs. The CDR3 is CASSRQGEETTF. CDR3 DNA sequence: TGTGCCAGCAGCCGACAGGGGGAGGAGACCACCTTC.